Sequencing of this TCR beta chain was carried out in a study of identifying expanded T cells in peripheral blood. Study observations and caveats: Technical replicates showed about 1.2 changed clones; around two weeks about 16.4; four weeks 19.

Method: immunoSEQ multiplex PCR; TCRdb's copy keeps in-frame clones and lacks some. Of fewer than 110,000 clones listed, 70% to 90% are singletons. Turning to this clone: Its target is not known.

This CDR3 region has 14 residues. Germline values: CDR1 SGHRS, CDR2 YFSETQ. V was pared by 0 bases and J by 3 bases, with 7 bases between. No infections or other immune events were documented during collection. This chain links TRBV5-1 with TRBJ2-4; D is uncertain. This receptor was obtained from a person aged 18 to 75 in good health. Sample: blood. Here the CDR3 DNA reads TGCGCCAGCAGCTTGGGGCAGAACAAAAACATTCAGTACTTC. It is translated as CASSLGQNKNIQYF. The complete variable domain, with remaining parts taken from reference TRBV5-1 and TRBJ2-4, reads KAGVTQTPRYLIKTRGQQVTLSCSPISGHRSVSWYQQTPGQGLQFLFEYFSETQRNKGNFPGRFSGRQFSNSRSEMNVSTLELGDSALYLCASSLGQNKNIQYFGAGTRLSVL.